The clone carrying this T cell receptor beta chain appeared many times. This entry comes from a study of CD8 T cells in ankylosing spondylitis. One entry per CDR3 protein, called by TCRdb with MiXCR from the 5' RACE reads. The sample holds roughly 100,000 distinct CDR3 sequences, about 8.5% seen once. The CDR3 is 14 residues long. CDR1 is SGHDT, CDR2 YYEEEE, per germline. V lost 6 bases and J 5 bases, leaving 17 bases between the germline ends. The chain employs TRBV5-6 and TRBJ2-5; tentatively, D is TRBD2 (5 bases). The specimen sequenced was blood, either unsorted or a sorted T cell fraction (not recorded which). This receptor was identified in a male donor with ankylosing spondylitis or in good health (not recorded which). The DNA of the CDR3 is TGTGCCAGCACCGACTACCTCAGTTTGGAGACCCAGTACTTC. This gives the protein CASTDYLSLETQYF.